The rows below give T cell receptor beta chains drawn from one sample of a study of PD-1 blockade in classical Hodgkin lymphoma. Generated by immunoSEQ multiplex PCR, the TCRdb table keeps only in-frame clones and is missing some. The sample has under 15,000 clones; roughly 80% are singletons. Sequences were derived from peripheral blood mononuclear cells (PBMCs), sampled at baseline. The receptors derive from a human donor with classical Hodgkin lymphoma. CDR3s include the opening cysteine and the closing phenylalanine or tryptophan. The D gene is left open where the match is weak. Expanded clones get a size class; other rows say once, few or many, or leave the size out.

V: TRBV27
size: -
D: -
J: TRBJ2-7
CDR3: CASSPGTRTYEQYF
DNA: TGTGCCAGCAGTCCCGGGACGAGGACCTACGAGCAGTACTTC

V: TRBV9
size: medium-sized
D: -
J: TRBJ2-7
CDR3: CASSVGGSEYFYEQYF
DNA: TGTGCCAGCAGCGTAGGGGGTAGCGAATACTTCTACGAGCAGTACTTC

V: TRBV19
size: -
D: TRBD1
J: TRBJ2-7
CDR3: CASSRDRGGEQYF
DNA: TGTGCCAGTAGTCGCGACAGGGGCGGCGAGCAGTACTTC

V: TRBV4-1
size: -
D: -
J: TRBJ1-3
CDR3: CASSPWLGESGNTIYF
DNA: TGCGCCAGCAGCCCCTGGCTGGGGGAATCTGGAAACACCATATATTTT

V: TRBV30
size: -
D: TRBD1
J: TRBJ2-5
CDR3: CAWSPRGPETQYF
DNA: TGTGCCTGGAGTCCCAGGGGGCCAGAGACCCAGTACTTC

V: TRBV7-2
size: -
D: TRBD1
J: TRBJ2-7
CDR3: CASSSPGQGDQYEQYF
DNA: TGTGCCAGCAGCTCGCCCGGACAGGGGGATCAGTACGAGCAGTACTTC

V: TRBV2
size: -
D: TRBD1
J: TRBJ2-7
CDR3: CASSGDRGEQYF
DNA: TGTGCCAGCAGTGGGGACAGAGGCGAGCAGTACTTC

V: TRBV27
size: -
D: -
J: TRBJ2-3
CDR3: CASSFIGTDTQYF
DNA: TGTGCCAGCAGTTTCATAGGCACAGATACGCAGTATTTT

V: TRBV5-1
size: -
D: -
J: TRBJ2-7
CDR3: CASSLGQARLNEQYF
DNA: TGCGCCAGCAGCTTGGGACAGGCCCGTTTGAACGAGCAGTACTTC

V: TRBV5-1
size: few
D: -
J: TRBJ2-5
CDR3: CASSSLILGNDETQYF
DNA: TGCGCCAGCAGCTCCCTGATACTAGGAAATGATGAGACCCAGTACTTC

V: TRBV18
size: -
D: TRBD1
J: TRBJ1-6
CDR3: CASSRRTGAENSPLHF
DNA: TGTGCCAGCTCACGACGGACAGGGGCAGAAAATTCACCCCTCCACTTT

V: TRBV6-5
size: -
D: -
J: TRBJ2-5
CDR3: CASSFGRARVQETQYF
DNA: TGTGCCAGCAGTTTTGGACGGGCCAGGGTCCAAGAGACCCAGTACTTC

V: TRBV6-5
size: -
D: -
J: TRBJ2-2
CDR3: CASSSGRNTGELFF
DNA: TGTGCCAGCAGTTCCGGACGGAACACCGGGGAGCTGTTTTTT

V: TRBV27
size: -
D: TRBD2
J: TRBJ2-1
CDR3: CASSFLASGYNEQFF
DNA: TGTGCCAGCAGTTTTTTGGCTAGCGGTTACAATGAGCAGTTCTTC

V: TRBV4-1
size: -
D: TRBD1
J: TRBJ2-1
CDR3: CASSTTGTGYNEQFF
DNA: TGCGCCAGCAGCACTACCGGGACAGGTTACAATGAGCAGTTCTTC

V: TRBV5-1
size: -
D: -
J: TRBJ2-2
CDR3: CASSPLAPGTGELFF
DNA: TGCGCCAGCAGCCCCCTCGCCCCTGGCACCGGGGAGCTGTTTTTT

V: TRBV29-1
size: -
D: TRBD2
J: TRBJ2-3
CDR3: CSAFGFRRQTSGATDTQYF
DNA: TGCAGCGCTTTTGGGTTTCGGCGCCAGACTAGCGGGGCCACAGATACGCAGTATTTT

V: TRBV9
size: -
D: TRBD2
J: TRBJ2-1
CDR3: CASSRTSGGPTEQFF
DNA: TGTGCCAGCAGCCGGACTAGCGGGGGTCCCACTGAGCAGTTCTTC

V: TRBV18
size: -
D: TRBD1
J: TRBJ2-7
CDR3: CASSGQGAYEQYF
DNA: TGTGCCAGCTCAGGACAGGGGGCATACGAGCAGTACTTC

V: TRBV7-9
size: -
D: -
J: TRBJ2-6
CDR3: CASSLGSAWEGMTF
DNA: TGTGCCAGCAGCTTAGGATCAGCATGGGAAGGTATGACTTTC

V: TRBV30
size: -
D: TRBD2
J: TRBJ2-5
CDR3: CAWSSAGVGETQYF
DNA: TGTGCCTGGAGTAGCGCGGGAGTGGGAGAGACCCAGTACTTC

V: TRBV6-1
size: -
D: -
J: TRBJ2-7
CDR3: CASSVAAGDYEQYF
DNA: TGTGCCAGCAGTGTCGCGGCAGGGGACTACGAGCAGTACTTC

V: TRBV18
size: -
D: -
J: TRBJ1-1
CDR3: CASSPAGLPRTEAFF
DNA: TGTGCCAGCTCACCAGCGGGACTCCCGAGGACTGAAGCTTTCTTT

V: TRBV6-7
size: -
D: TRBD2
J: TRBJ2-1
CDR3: CANLRAGAYNEQFF
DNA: TGTGCCAACCTACGTGCGGGAGCCTACAATGAGCAGTTCTTC

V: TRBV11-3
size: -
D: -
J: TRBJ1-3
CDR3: CASSAKAGFGNTIYF
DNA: TGTGCCAGCAGCGCGAAGGCGGGCTTTGGAAACACCATATATTTT

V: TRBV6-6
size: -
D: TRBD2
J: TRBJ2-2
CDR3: CASSYSRLAGNGELFF
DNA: TGTGCCAGCAGTTACTCGCGACTAGCGGGAAATGGGGAGCTGTTTTTT

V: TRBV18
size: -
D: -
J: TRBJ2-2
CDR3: CASSPRLNTGELFF
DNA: TGTGCCAGCTCACCGCGGCTTAACACCGGGGAGCTGTTTTTT

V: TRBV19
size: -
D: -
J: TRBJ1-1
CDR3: CASTDFKDEAFF
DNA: TGTGCCAGTACCGATTTTAAAGATGAAGCTTTCTTT

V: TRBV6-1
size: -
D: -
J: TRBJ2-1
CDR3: CASSEAITNEQFF
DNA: TGTGCCAGCAGTGAAGCGATTACCAATGAGCAGTTCTTC

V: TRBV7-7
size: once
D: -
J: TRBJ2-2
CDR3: CASRPERHTGELFF
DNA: TGTGCTAGCAGACCCGAAAGACACACCGGGGAGCTGTTTTTT

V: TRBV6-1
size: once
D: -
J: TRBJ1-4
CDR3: CASSTSDRINEKLFF
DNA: TGTGCCAGCAGTACCTCCGACAGGATTAATGAAAAACTGTTTTTT

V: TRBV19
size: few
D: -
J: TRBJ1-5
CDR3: CASSRSGRSNQPQHF
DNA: TGTGCCAGTAGTAGGTCAGGGAGGAGCAATCAGCCCCAGCATTTT

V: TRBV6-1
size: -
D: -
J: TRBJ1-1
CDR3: CASRLTGGGTEAFF
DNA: TGTGCCAGCAGGCTGACAGGTGGGGGCACTGAAGCTTTCTTT

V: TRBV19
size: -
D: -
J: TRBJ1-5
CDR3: CASSIDYSNQPQHF
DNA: TGTGCCAGTAGTATAGACTATAGCAATCAGCCCCAGCATTTT

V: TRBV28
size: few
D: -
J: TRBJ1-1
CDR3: CASKHGGTEAFF
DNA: TGTGCCAGCAAACACGGGGGCACTGAAGCTTTCTTT

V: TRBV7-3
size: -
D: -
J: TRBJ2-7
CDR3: CASSRHPGYEQYF
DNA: TGTGCCAGCAGCCGCCACCCTGGCTACGAGCAGTACTTC

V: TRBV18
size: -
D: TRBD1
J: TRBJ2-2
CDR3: CASSPPGQGNTGELFF
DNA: TGTGCCAGCTCACCACCGGGACAGGGAAACACCGGGGAGCTGTTTTTT

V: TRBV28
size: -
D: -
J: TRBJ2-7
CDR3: CASSRHWTEAYEQYF
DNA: TGTGCCAGCAGTCGACACTGGACAGAAGCCTACGAGCAGTACTTC

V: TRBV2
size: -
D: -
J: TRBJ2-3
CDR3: CASSRVTDTQYF
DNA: TGTGCCAGCAGCCGGGTCACAGATACGCAGTATTTT

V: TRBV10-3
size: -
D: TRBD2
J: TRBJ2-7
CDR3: CATGTSGNYEQYF
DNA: TGTGCCACCGGGACTAGCGGGAACTACGAGCAGTACTTC

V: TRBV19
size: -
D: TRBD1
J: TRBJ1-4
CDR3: CASSTDGTANEKLFF
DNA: TGTGCCAGTAGTACAGACGGGACAGCAAATGAAAAACTGTTTTTT

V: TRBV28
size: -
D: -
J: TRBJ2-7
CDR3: CASRMDQAYEQYF
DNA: TGTGCCAGCAGGATGGACCAAGCCTACGAGCAGTACTTC

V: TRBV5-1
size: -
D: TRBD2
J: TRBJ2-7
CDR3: CASKLDAGDYEQYF
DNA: TGCGCCAGCAAGCTCGACGCGGGGGACTACGAGCAGTACTTC

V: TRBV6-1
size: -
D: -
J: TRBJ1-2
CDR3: CASSEAGDYGYTF
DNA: TGTGCCAGCAGTGAAGCGGGGGATTATGGCTACACCTTC

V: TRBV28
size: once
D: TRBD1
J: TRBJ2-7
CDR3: CASSSADRAIYEQYF
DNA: TGTGCCAGCAGTTCGGCCGACAGGGCCATCTACGAGCAGTACTTC

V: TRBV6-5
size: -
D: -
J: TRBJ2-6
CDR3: CASTKRGTGANVLTF
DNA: TGTGCCAGCACAAAACGGGGGACTGGGGCCAACGTCCTGACTTTC

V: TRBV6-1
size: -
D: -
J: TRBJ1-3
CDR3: CASSESGQITIYF
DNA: TGTGCCAGCAGTGAATCTGGGCAGATCACCATATATTTT

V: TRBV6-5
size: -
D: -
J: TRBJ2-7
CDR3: CASSYSKVTYEQYF
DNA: TGTGCCAGCAGTTACTCAAAAGTCACCTACGAGCAGTACTTC

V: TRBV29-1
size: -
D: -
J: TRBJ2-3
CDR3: CSTGGGASTDTQYF
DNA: TGCAGCACCGGGGGCGGGGCGAGCACAGATACGCAGTATTTT